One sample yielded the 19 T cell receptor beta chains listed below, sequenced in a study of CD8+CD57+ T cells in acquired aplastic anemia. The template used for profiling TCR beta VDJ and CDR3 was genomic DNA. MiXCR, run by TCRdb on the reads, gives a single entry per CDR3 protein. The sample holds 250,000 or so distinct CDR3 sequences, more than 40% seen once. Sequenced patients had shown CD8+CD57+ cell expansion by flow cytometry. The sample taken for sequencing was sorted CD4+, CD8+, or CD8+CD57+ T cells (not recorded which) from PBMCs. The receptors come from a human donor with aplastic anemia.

For the CDR3, the DNA is TGTGCCACCAGCAGAGAAGGGCAGCTCAATCAGCCCCAGCATTTT. Amino acid sequence: CATSREGQLNQPQHF. The chain links TRBV15 to TRBJ1-5; D remains unclear. V was trimmed by 0 bases and J by 3 bases, leaving 9 bases between them. CDR3 size: 15 residues. The V gene's germline CDR1 is LNHNV and CDR2 YYDKDF (reference sequence). Variable domain in full (rest from reference TRBV15 and TRBJ1-5): DAMVIQNPRYQVTQFGKPVTLSCSQTLNHNVMYWYQQKSSQAPKLLFHYYDKDFNNEADTPDNFQSRRPNTSFCFLDIRSPGLGDTAMYLCATSREGQLNQPQHFGDGTRLSIL.

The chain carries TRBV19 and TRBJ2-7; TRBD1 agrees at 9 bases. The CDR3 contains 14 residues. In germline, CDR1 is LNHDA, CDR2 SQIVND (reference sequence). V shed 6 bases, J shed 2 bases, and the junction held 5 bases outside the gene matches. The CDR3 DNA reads TGTGCCAGTAGGGGGACAGGGAGCACCTACGAGCAGTACTTC. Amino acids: CASRGTGSTYEQYF.

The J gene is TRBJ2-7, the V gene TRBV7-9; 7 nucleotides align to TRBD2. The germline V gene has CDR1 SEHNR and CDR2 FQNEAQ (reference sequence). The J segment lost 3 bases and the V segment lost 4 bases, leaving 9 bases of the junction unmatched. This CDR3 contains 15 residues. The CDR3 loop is CASSSTSPNRYEQYF. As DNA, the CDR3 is TGTGCCAGCAGCTCGACTAGCCCAAACCGCTACGAGCAGTACTTC.

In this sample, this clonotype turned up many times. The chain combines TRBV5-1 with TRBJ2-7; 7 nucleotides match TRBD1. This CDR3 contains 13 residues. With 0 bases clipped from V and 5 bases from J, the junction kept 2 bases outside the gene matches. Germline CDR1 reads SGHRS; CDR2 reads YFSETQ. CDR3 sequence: CASSLGGGHEQYF. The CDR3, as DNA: TGCGCCAGCAGCTTGGGAGGGGGCCACGAGCAGTACTTC.

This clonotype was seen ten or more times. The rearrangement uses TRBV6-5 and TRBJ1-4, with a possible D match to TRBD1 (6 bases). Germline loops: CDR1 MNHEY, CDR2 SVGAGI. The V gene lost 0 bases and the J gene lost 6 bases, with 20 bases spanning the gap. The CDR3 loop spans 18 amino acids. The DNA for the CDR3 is TGTGCCAGCAGTTACTCCGACAGGTTTCCACCCGTGGATGAAAAACTGTTTTTT. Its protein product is CASSYSDRFPPVDEKLFF.

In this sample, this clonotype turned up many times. The CDR3 here is CASSLYRNTEAFF. In DNA, the CDR3 is TGTGCCAGCAGCTTATACAGAAACACTGAAGCTTTCTTT. The J gene is TRBJ1-1, the V gene TRBV7-8; no definite D call. CDR1 SGHVS and CDR2 FQNEAQ come from the germline V gene. The CDR3 length is 13 residues. Trimming took off 2 bases at V and 2 bases at J, with 6 bases between the two ends.

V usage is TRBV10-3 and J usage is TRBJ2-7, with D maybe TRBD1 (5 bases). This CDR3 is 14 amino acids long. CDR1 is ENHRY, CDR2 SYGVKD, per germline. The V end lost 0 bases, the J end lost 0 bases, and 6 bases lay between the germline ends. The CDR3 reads CAISESGDSYEQYF. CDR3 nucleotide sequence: TGTGCCATCAGTGAGTCAGGGGACTCCTACGAGCAGTACTTC.

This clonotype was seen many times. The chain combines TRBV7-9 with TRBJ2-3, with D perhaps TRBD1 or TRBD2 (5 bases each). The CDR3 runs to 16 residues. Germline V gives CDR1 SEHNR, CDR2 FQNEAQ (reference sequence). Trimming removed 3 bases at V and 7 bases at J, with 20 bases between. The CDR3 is CASSFVVTLGEYTQYF. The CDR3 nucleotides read TGTGCCAGCAGCTTCGTAGTGACGTTAGGGGAGTATACGCAGTATTTT. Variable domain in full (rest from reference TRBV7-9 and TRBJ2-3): DTGVSQNPRHKITKRGQNVTFRCDPISEHNRLYWYRQTLGQGPEFLTYFQNEAQLEKSRLLSDRFSAERPKGSFSTLEIQRTEQGDSAMYLCASSFVVTLGEYTQYFGPGTRLTVL.

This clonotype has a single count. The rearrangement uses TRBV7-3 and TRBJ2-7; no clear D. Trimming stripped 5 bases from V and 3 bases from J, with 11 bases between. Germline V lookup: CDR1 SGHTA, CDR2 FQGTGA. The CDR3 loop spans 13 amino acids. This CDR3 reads CASSHGQIYEQYF. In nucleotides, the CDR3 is TGTGCCAGCAGCCATGGCCAAATCTACGAGCAGTACTTC.

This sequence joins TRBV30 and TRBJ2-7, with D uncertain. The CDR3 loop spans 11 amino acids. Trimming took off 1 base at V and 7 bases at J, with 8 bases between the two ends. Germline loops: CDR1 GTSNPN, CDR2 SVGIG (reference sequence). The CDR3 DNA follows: TGTGCCTGGAGTGAGGTGAGGGAGCAGTACTTC. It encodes CAWSEVREQYF. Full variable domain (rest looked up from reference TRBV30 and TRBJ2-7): SQTIHQWPATLVQPVGSPLSLECTVEGTSNPNLYWYRQAAGRGLQLLFYSVGIGQISSEVPQNLSASRPQDRQFILSSKKLLLSDSGFYLCAWSEVREQYFGPGTRLTVT.

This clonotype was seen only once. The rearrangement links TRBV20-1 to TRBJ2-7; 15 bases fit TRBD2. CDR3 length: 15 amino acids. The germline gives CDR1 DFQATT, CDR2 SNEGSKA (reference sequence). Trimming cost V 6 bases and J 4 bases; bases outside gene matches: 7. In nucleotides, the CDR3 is TGCAGTGCCAGCAGGACTAGCGGGAGGGGGTACGAGCAGTACTTC. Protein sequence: CSASRTSGRGYEQYF.

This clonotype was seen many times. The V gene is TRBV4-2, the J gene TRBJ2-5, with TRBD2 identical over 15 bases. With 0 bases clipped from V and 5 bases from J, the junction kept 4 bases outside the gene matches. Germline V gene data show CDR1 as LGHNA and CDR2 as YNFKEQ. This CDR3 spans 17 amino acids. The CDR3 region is CASSQDGGTSGGETQYF. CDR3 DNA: TGTGCCAGCAGCCAAGATGGGGGGACTAGCGGGGGGGAGACCCAGTACTTC.

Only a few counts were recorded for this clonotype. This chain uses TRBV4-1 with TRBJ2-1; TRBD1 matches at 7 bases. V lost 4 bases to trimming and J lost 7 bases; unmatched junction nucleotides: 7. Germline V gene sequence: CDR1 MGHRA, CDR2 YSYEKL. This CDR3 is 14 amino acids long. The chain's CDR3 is CASSLGTAFNEQFF. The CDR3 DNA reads TGCGCCAGCAGCCTCGGGACAGCCTTTAATGAGCAGTTCTTC.

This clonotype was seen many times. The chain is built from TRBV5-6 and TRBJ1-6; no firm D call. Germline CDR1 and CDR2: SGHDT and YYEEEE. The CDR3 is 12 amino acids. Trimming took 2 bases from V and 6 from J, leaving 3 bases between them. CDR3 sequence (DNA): TGTGCCAGCAGCTTTTTTAATTCACCCCTCCACTTT. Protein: CASSFFNSPLHF.

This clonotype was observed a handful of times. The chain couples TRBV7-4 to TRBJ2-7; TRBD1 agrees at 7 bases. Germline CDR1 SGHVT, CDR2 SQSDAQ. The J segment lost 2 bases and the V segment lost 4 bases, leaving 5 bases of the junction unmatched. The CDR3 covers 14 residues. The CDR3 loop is CASSYGTDTYEQYF. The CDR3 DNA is TGTGCCAGCAGCTACGGGACAGATACCTACGAGCAGTACTTC.

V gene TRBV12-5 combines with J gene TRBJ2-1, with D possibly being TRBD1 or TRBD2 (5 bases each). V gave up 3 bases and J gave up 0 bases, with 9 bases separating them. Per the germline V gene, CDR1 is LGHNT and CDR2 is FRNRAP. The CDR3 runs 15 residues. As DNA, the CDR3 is TGTGCTAGTGGTTTCATGAGGGGCTCCTACAATGAGCAGTTCTTC. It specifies CASGFMRGSYNEQFF.

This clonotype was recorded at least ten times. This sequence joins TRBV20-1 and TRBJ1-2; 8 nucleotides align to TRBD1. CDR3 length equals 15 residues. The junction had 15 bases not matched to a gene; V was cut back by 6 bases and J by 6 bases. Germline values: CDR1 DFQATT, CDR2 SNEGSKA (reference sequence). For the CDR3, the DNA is TGCAGTGCCACCCAGACGGACAGGGTCGAGGATGGCTACACCTTC. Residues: CSATQTDRVEDGYTF.

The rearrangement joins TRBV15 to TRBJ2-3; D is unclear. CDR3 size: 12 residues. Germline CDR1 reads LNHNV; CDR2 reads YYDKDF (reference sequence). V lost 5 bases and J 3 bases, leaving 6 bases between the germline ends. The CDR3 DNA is TGTGCCACCAGCCCGGCTACAGATACGCAGTATTTT. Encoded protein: CATSPATDTQYF. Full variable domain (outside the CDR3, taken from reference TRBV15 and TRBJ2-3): DAMVIQNPRYQVTQFGKPVTLSCSQTLNHNVMYWYQQKSSQAPKLLFHYYDKDFNNEADTPDNFQSRRPNTSFCFLDIRSPGLGDTAMYLCATSPATDTQYFGPGTRLTVL.

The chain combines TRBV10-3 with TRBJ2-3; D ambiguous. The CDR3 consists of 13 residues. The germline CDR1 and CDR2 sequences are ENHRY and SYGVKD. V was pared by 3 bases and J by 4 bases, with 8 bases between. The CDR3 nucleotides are TGTGCCATCAGTGAAGAACGGCCAGATACGCAGTATTTT. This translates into CAISEERPDTQYF.